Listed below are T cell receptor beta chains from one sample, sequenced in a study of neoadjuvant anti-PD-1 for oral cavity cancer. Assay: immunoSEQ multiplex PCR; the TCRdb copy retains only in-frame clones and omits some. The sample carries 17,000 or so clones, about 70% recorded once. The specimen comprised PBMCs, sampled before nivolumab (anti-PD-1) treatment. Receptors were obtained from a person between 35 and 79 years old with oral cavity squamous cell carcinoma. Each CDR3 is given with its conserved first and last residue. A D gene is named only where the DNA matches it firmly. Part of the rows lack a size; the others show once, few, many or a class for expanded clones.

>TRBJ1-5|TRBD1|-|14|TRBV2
CASRSAQGGQPQHF
TGTGCCAGCAGGAGCGCTCAGGGGGGTCAGCCCCAGCATTTT
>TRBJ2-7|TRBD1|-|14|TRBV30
CAWSVSRGSYEQYF
TGTGCCTGGAGTGTAAGCAGGGGGAGCTACGAGCAGTACTTC
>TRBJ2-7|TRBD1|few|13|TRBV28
CASSIGQGGGQYF
TGTGCCAGCAGCATCGGACAGGGGGGTGGGCAGTACTTC
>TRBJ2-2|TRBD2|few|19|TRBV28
CASSSLSRLAGVATGELFF
TGTGCCAGCAGTTCGTTATCGCGACTAGCGGGAGTGGCCACCGGGGAGCTGTTTTTT
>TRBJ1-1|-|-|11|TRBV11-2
CASSEGAEAFF
TGTGCCAGCAGCGAGGGGGCTGAAGCTTTCTTT
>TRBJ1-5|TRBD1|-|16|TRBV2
CASSEALSGGGQPQHF
TGTGCCAGCAGTGAAGCGCTTTCAGGGGGAGGACAGCCCCAGCATTTT
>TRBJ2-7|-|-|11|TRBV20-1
CSARGPYEQYF
TGCAGTGCTAGGGGCCCCTACGAGCAGTACTTC
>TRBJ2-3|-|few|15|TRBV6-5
CASSPHRTVADTQYF
TGTGCCAGCAGTCCCCACCGGACAGTCGCAGATACGCAGTATTTT
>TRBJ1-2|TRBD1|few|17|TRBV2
CASSRGGGQGGYYGYTF
TGTGCCAGCAGTCGAGGGGGTGGACAGGGCGGCTACTATGGCTACACCTTC
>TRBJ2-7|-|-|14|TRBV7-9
CASSLAGYPYEQYF
TGTGCCAGCAGCTTAGCCGGATATCCCTACGAGCAGTACTTC
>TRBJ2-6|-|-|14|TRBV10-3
CAILPTAGANVLTF
TGTGCCATTCTCCCTACTGCCGGGGCCAACGTCCTGACTTTC
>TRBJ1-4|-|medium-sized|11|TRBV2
CASSEVEKLFF
TGTGCCAGCAGTGAAGTAGAAAAACTGTTTTTT
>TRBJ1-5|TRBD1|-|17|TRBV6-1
CASSEALIGTGDQPQHF
TGTGCCAGCAGTGAAGCGCTTATTGGGACAGGGGATCAGCCCCAGCATTTT